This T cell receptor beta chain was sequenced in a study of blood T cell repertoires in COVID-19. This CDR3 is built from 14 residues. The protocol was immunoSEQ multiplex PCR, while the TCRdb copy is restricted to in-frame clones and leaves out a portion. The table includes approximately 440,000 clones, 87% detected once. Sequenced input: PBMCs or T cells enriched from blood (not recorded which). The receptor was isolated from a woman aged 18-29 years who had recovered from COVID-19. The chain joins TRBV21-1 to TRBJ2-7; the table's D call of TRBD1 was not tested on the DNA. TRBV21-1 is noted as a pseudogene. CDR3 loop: CASSKGQGAYEQYF. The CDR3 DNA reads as TGTGCCAGCAGCAAAGGACAGGGGGCCTACGAGCAGTACTTC.